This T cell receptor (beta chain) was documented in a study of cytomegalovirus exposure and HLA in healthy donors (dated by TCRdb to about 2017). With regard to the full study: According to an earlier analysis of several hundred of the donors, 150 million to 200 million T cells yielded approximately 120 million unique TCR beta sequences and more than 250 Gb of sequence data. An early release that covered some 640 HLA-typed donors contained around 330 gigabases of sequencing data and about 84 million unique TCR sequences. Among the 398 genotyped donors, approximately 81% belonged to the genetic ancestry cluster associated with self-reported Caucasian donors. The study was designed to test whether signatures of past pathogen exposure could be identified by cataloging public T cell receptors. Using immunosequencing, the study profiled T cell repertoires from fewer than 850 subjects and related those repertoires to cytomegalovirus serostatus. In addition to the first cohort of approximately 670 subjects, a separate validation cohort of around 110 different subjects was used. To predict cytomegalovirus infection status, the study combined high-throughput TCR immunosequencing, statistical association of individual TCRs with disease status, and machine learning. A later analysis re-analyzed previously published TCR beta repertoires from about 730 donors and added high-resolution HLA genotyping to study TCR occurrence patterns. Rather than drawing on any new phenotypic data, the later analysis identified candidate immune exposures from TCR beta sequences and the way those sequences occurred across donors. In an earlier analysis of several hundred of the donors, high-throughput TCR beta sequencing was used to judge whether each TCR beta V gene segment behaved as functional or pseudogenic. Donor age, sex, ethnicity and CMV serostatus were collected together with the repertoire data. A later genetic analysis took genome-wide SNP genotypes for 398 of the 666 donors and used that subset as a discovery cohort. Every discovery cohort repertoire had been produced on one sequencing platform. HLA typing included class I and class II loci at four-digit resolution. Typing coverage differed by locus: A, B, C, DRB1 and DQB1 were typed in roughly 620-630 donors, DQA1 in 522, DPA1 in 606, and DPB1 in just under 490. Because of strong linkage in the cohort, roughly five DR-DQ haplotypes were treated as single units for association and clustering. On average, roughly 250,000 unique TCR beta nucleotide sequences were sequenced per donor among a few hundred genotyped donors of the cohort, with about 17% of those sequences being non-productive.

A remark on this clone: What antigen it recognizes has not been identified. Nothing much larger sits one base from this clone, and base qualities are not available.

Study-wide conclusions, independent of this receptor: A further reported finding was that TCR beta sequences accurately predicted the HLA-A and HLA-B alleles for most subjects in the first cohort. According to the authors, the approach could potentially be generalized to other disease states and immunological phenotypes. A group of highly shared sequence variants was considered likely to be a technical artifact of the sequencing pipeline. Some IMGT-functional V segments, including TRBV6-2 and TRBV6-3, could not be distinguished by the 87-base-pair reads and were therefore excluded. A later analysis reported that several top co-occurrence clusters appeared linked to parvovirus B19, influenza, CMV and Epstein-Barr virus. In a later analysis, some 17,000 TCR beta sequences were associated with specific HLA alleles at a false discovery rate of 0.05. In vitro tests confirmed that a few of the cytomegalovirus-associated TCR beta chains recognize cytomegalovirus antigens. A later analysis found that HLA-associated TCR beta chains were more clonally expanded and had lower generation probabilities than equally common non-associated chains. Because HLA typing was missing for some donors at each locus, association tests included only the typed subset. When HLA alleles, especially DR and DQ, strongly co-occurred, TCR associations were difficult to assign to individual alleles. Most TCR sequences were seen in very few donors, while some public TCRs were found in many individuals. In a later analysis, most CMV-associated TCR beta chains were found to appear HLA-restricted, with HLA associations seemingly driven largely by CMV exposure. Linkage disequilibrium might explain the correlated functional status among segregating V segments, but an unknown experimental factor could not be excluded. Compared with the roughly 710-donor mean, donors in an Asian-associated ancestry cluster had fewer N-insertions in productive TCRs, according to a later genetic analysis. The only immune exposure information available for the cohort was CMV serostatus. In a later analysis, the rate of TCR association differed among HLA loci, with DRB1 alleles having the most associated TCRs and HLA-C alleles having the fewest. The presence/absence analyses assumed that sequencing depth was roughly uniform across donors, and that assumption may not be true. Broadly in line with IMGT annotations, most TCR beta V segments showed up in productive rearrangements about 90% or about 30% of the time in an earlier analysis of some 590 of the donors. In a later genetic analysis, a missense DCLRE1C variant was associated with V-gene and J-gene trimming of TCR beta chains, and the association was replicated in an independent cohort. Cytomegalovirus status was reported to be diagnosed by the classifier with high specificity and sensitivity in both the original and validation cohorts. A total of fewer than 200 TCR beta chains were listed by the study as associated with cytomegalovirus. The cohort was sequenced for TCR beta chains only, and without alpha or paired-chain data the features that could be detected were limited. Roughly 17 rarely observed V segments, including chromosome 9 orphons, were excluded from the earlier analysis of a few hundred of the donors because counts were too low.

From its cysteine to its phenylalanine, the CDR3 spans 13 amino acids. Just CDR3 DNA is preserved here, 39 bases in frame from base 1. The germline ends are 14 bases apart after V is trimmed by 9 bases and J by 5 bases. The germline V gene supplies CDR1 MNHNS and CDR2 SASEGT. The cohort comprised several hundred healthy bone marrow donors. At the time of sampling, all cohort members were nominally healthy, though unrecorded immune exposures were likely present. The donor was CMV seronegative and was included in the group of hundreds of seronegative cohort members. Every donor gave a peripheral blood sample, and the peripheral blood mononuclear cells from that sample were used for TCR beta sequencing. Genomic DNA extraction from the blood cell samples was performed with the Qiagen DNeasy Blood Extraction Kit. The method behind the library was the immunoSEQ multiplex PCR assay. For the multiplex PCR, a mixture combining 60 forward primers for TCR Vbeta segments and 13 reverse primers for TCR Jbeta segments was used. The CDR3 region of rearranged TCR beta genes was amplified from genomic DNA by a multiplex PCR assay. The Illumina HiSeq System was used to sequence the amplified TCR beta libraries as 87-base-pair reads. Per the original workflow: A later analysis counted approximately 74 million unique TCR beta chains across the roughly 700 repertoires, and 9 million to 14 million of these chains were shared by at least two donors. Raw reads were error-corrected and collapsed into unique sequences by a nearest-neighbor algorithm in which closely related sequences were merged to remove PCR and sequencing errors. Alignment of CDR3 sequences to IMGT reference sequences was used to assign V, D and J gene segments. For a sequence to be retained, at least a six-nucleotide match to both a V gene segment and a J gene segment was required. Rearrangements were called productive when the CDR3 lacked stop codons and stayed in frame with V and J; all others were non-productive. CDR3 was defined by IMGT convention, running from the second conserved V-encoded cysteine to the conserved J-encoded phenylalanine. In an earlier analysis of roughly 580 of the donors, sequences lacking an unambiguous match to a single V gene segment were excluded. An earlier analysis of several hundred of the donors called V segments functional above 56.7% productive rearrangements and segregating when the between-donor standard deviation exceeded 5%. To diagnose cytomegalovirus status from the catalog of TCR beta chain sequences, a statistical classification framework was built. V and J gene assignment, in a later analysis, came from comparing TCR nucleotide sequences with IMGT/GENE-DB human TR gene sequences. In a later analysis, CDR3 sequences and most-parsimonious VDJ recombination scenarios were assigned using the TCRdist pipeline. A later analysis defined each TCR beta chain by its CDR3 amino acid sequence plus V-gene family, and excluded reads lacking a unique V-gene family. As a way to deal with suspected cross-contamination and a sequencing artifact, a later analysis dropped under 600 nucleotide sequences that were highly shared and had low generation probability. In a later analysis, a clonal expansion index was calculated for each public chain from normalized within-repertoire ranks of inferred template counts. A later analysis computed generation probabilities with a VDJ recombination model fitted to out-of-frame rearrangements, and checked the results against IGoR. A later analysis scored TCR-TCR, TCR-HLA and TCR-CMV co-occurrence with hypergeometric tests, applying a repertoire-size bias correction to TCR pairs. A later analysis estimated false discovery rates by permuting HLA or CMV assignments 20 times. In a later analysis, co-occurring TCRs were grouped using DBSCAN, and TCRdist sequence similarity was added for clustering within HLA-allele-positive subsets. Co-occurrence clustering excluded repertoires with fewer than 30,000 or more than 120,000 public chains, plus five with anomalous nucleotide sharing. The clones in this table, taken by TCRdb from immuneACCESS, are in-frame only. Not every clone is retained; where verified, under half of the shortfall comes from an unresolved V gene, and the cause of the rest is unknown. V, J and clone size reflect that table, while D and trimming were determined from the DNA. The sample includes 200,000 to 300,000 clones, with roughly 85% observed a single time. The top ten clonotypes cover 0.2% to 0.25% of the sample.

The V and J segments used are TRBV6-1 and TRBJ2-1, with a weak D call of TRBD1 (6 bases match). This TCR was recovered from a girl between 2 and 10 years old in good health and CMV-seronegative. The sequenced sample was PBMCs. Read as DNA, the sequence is TGTGCCAGTCAAGAACAGGGCCACAATGAGCAGTTCTTC. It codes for CASQEQGHNEQFF.